The next 23 T cell receptor beta chains were all read from a single sample in a study of tissue T cells after allogeneic stem cell transplantation. Clones were read by immunoSEQ multiplex PCR, and TCRdb kept only the in-frame ones, dropping some. Found here are roughly 51,000 clones, roughly 73% of them singletons; the top ten hold 0.5% to 0.65%. Sequencing was done on a sample of sorted cells pooled from one or two spleens. These receptors were taken from a pool of C57BL/6 mice in good health.

In the case of this clone: Mouse gene names and germline throughout. The read is 1 residue too short to cover the CDR3 end, so that end is filled in from the germline J gene. The V call is TRBV13-2, the J call TRBJ2-4; 10 positions match TRBD1. V lost 6 bases to trimming and J lost 8 bases; unmatched junction nucleotides: 3. Germline assignment: CDR1 NNHNN and CDR2 SYGAGS (reference sequence). CDR3 length: 12 amino acids. The sequenced part of the CDR3 DNA is TGTGCCAGCGCCGGGACAGGGGTCACCTTGTAC. Residues: CASAGTGVTLY. The whole CDR3 protein reads CASAGTGVTLYF.

With respect to this clone: Germline and genes: mouse. The read terminates 1 residue ahead of where the CDR3 ends, so the germline J gene completes it. The V call is TRBV1, the J call TRBJ1-4; D might be TRBD1 (5 bases). In germline, CDR1 is NSQYPW, CDR2 LRSPGD (reference sequence). CDR3 length: 14 amino acids. The germline V and J ends were trimmed by 6 bases and 0 bases, with 8 bases remaining between them. Incomplete CDR3 DNA: TGCACCTGCAGGGGGGGGGTTTCCAACGAAAGATTATTT. Encoded protein: CTCRGGVSNERLF. The complete CDR3 reads CTCRGGVSNERLFF.

As for this clone: All gene names here are mouse names. The part of the CDR3 DNA that was read is TGTGCTAGCAGTTTACGGGACAGGGGGGATGCAAACTCCGACTACACC. This codes for CASSLRDRGDANSDYT. The full CDR3 protein reads CASSLRDRGDANSDYTF. V and J are TRBV29 and TRBJ1-2; 11 nucleotides agree with TRBD1. The read ends 1 residue shy of where the CDR3 ends; the end is completed using the germline J gene. CDR1 and CDR2 from the germline V gene are MSHET and SYDVDS. Trimming removed 2 bases from V and 0 bases from J; junction bases left unmatched: 5. The CDR3 is made up of 17 amino acids.

Of note for this clone: Gene names refer to mouse genes. The read stops 1 residue short of the end of the CDR3; the missing end is completed from the germline J gene. V and J are TRBV13-1 and TRBJ1-1; D is ambiguous. V lost 3 bases and J 5 bases, leaving 5 bases between the germline ends. Germline CDR1 reads NSHNY; CDR2 reads SYGAGN. The CDR3 is 11 residues long. The covered CDR3 bases are TGTGCCAGCAGTGGATCAACAGAAGTCTTC. Protein sequence: CASSGSTEVF. The whole CDR3 sequence reads CASSGSTEVFF.

In the case of this clone: Here the gene names and germline are mouse. From the germline J gene comes the end of the CDR3, since the read stops 1 residue before it. The rearrangement joins TRBV19 to TRBJ1-5, with 10 bases identical to TRBD1. CDR3 length: 14 amino acids. V lost 4 bases, J lost 3 bases, and 1 base stayed unmatched. Germline lookup yields CDR1 FNHDT and CDR2 SITEND (reference sequence). CDR3 bases read: TGTGCCAGCAGTTGGACAGGGGGCAACCAGGCTCCGCTT. Protein: CASSWTGGNQAPL. The full CDR3 reads CASSWTGGNQAPLF.

As for this clone: Here the gene names and germline are mouse. The read is 1 residue too short to cover the CDR3 end, so that end is filled in from the germline J gene. The chain uses TRBV3 and TRBJ1-2, with D maybe TRBD1 (5 bases). V was trimmed by 0 bases and J by 4 bases, leaving 9 bases between them. The CDR3 totals 14 residues. Germline CDR1 SNHLY, CDR2 FYNGKV (reference sequence). CDR3 in amino acids: CASSLAGAASDYTF. The DNA read from the CDR3 is TGTGCCAGCAGCTTAGCAGGGGCGGCCTCCGACTACACC.

As regards this clone: Gene labels here are mouse ones. The CDR3 end lies 1 residue beyond the end of the read and is filled in from the germline J gene. This chain joins TRBV17 and TRBJ2-1, with D perhaps matching TRBD1 (6 bases). The CDR3 is made up of 14 amino acids. Trimming took 1 base from V and 6 from J, leaving 10 bases between them. Germline values: CDR1 MNHDT, CDR2 YYDKIL. The CDR3 is CASSRGGRGAEQFF. Partial CDR3 DNA: TGTGCTAGCAGTAGAGGAGGCAGGGGTGCTGAGCAGTTC. Using reference TRBV17 and TRBJ2-1 for the parts outside the CDR3, the full variable domain is DTTVKQNPRYKLARVGKPVNLICSQTMNHDTMYWYQKKPNQAPKLLLFYYDKILNREADTFEKFQSSRPNNSFCSLYIGSAGLEYSAMYLCASSRGGRGAEQFFGPGTRLTVL.

This clone was detected once. Mouse gene names and germline throughout. From the germline J gene comes the end of the CDR3, since the read stops 1 residue before it. The chain uses TRBV19 and TRBJ2-5; 11 bases align to TRBD2. The ends lost 6 bases at V and 3 bases at J; junction bases unmatched: 3. CDR1 and CDR2 from the germline V gene are FNHDT and SITEND (reference sequence). This CDR3 contains 14 residues. CDR3: CASTDWGGQDTQYF. Partial CDR3 DNA: TGTGCCAGCACCGACTGGGGGGGTCAAGACACCCAGTAC.

For this clone: Genes here carry mouse names. The CDR3 is cut off 1 residue early in the read; its end comes from the germline J gene. The chain is built from TRBV3 and TRBJ2-1, with 14 bases matching TRBD2. The CDR3 covers 16 residues. Germline-derived CDR1 and CDR2 are SNHLY and FYNGKV (reference sequence). V shed 3 bases and J 3 bases; nucleotides not matched to a gene: 1. CDR3 bases read: TGTGCCAGCAGCTTGGGACTGGGGGGGCGCTATGCTGAGCAGTTC. This gives the protein CASSLGLGGRYAEQF. The whole CDR3 reads CASSLGLGGRYAEQFF.

Note on this clone: Each gene name is a mouse one. The read ends 1 residue shy of where the CDR3 ends; the end is completed using the germline J gene. The V call is TRBV5, the J call TRBJ2-7, with 10 bases that match TRBD2. V lost 0 bases and J lost 6; bases outside the gene matches: 5. Germline CDR1 LGHNA, CDR2 YNLKQL (reference sequence). This CDR3 has 15 residues. CDR3 region: CASSQESGGALEQYF. CDR3 DNA (partial): TGTGCCAGCAGCCAAGAATCTGGGGGGGCGCTTGAACAGTAC.

About this clone itself: The gene names given are mouse names. The read falls 1 residue short of the CDR3 end, and the missing part is taken from the germline J gene. The chain has TRBV1 and TRBJ1-1, with TRBD1 identical over 9 bases. The CDR3 totals 13 residues. The ends lost 4 bases at V and 4 bases at J; junction bases unmatched: 1. Germline V gene sequence: CDR1 NSQYPW, CDR2 LRSPGD (reference sequence). CDR3 bases read: TGCACCTGCAGTGACAGGGGGCGCACAGAAGTCTTC. It codes for CTCSDRGRTEVF. Given in full, the CDR3 is CTCSDRGRTEVFF.

On this clone itself: Mouse germline and gene names are used. The read is 1 residue too short to cover the CDR3 end, so that end is filled in from the germline J gene. The V call is TRBV13-2, the J call TRBJ2-2, with 8 nucleotides matching TRBD2. Trimming at V came to 2 bases and at J to 3 bases, leaving 3 bases not matched to a gene. This CDR3 region has 15 residues. Germline V gene data show CDR1 as NNHNN and CDR2 as SYGAGS (reference sequence). Incomplete CDR3 DNA: TGTGCCAGCGGTGACTGGGGGGAGGACACCGGGCAGCTCTAC. As protein: CASGDWGEDTGQLY. The complete CDR3 sequence is CASGDWGEDTGQLYF.

About this clone: The germline and genes are mouse ones. The CDR3 loop reads CASSQGPTLNQDTQYF. CDR3 DNA, as far as it was read: TGTGCCAGCAGCCAAGGCCCGACACTTAACCAAGACACCCAGTAC. The chain carries TRBV2 and TRBJ2-5; D uncertain. The read ends 1 residue shy of where the CDR3 ends; the end is completed using the germline J gene. CDR1 LGHNA and CDR2 YSYQKL come from the germline V gene. CDR3 size: 16 residues. Trimming shortened V by 1 base and J by 0 bases, and 11 bases separated the two germline ends.

Concerning this clone itself: Genes and germline come from the mouse. The read ends 1 residue shy of where the CDR3 ends; the end is completed using the germline J gene. J is TRBJ1-1 and V is TRBV16; 8 bases fit TRBD1. This CDR3 has 13 residues. V trimming: 5 bases; J trimming: 3 bases; junction bases outside the gene matches: 2. Germline CDR1 reads SGHSA; CDR2 reads FRNQAP. Incomplete CDR3 DNA: TGTGCAAGCAGCAACAGGGGGGACACAGAAGTCTTC. Amino acids: CASSNRGDTEVF. The entire CDR3 protein reads CASSNRGDTEVFF.

As for this clone: Gene names are mouse gene names. The CDR3 end is not reached by the read, which stops 1 residue before it; the germline J gene fills it in. The chain links TRBV31 to TRBJ2-5, with D perhaps TRBD1 (6 bases). Trimming cost V 0 bases and J 0 bases, with 7 bases left between them. Per the germline V gene, CDR1 is GKSSPN and CDR2 is SITVG. The CDR3 has 14 amino acids. The sequenced CDR3 bases are TGTGCCTGGAGTCTACAGGGTAACCAAGACACCCAGTAC. This sequence encodes CAWSLQGNQDTQY. The full-length CDR3 reads as CAWSLQGNQDTQYF.

Concerning this clone: Each gene name is a mouse one. Coverage ceases 1 residue before the CDR3 finishes, and the germline J gene fills in the end. The V gene is TRBV5, the J gene TRBJ2-3; D is undetermined. Deletions cut 0 bases from V and 0 bases from J, with 7 bases between. The CDR3 runs to 15 residues. Germline lookup yields CDR1 LGHNA and CDR2 YNLKQL (reference sequence). The covered CDR3 bases are TGTGCCAGCAGCCAAGAGACAACTAGTGCAGAAACGCTGTAT. Translating it yields CASSQETTSAETLY. The entire CDR3 reads CASSQETTSAETLYF.

Points on this clone: Mouse germline and gene names are used. The CDR3 bases that were read are TGTGCCAGCGGTGTGACTGGGGGGGCAAACACCGGGCAGCTCTAC. Amino acid sequence: CASGVTGGANTGQLY. The entire CDR3 sequence reads CASGVTGGANTGQLYF. The rearrangement links TRBV13-2 to TRBJ2-2; 11 nucleotides agree with TRBD2. The CDR3 is cut off 1 residue early in the read; its end comes from the germline J gene. The germline V gene encodes CDR1 NNHNN and CDR2 SYGAGS (reference sequence). The CDR3 covers 16 residues. Trimming at V came to 3 bases and at J to 0 bases, leaving 1 base not matched to a gene.

A word on this clone: Mouse germline and gene names are used. The same CDR3 can be traced to other DNA sequences in this sample. The CDR3 protein is CAWSPTGNQDTQYF. The CDR3 DNA, read in part, is TGTGCCTGGAGCCCGACTGGTAACCAAGACACCCAGTAC. V gene TRBV31 combines with J gene TRBJ2-5; D perhaps matches TRBD2 (6 bases). The read terminates 1 residue before the CDR3 end, so the remaining end is supplied by the germline J gene. V was clipped by 3 bases and J by 0 bases, with 10 bases between them. Germline V gene lookup returns CDR1 GKSSPN and CDR2 SITVG. The CDR3 totals 14 residues. Full variable domain (rest looked up from reference TRBV31 and TRBJ2-5): AQTIHQWPVAEIKAVGSPLSLGCTIKGKSSPNLYWYWQATGGTLQQLFYSITVGQVESVVQLNLSASRPKDDQFILSTEKLLLSHSGFYLCAWSPTGNQDTQYFGPGTRLLVL.

Turning to this clone: Mouse names are used for the genes. Read sequence stops 1 residue before the CDR3 end, and the germline J gene provides the missing end. This chain joins TRBV17 and TRBJ1-4; weak D call: TRBD1 (5 bases). The CDR3 totals 15 residues. CDR1 is MNHDT, CDR2 YYDKIL, per germline. V was trimmed by 3 bases and J by 0 bases, leaving 8 bases between them. The covered CDR3 bases are TGTGCTAGCAGTAGGCAGGGAATTTCCAACGAAAGATTATTT. Its protein is CASSRQGISNERLF. The whole CDR3 protein is CASSRQGISNERLFF.

Points on this clone: Mouse germline and gene names are used. The read comes to an end 1 residue before the CDR3 does, leaving the germline J gene to fill in the end. The rearrangement links TRBV3 to TRBJ2-1; 9 nucleotides line up with TRBD1. The V gene end was trimmed by 1 base and the J gene end by 7 bases; junction bases not matched to a gene: 2. Germline CDR1 is SNHLY and CDR2 is FYNGKV (reference sequence). The CDR3 sequence is 14 residues long. The part of the CDR3 DNA that was read is TGTGCCAGCAGCTTAGAAGGACAGGGGGCTGAGCAGTTC. The encoded protein is CASSLEGQGAEQF. The CDR3 reads in full as CASSLEGQGAEQFF.

Concerning this clone: Compared with germline, one end of the junction differs, possibly owing to a read error. The gene names given are mouse names. Read coverage stops 1 residue before the CDR3 terminus; the germline J gene supplies the remainder. This chain connects TRBV13-1 to TRBJ2-3; 8 bases align to TRBD2. This CDR3 has 16 amino acids. CDR1 and CDR2 from the germline V gene are NSHNY and SYGAGN. The DNA read from the CDR3 is TGTGCCAGCAGAGATGGCGGGGGGGCTAGTGCAGAAACGCTGTAT. Translated: CASRDGGGASAETLY. From start to end, the CDR3 is CASRDGGGASAETLYF.

Of note for this clone: Gene names denote mouse genes. The CDR3 end falls 1 residue outside the read, so it is completed with the germline J gene. The chain carries TRBV3 and TRBJ1-2; 11 nucleotides match TRBD1. This CDR3 is built from 15 residues. V lost 0 bases and J lost 4; bases outside the gene matches: 1. Germline V gene data show CDR1 as SNHLY and CDR2 as FYNGKV (reference sequence). The sequenced CDR3 bases are TGTGCCAGCAGCTTAGCGGGACAGGGGGGCTCCGACTACACC. Its translation: CASSLAGQGGSDYT. The CDR3 reads in full as CASSLAGQGGSDYTF.

On this clone: The gene symbols are mouse symbols. Read coverage stops 1 residue before the CDR3 terminus; the germline J gene supplies the remainder. This rearrangement joins TRBV13-1 to TRBJ2-7; the D gene is possibly TRBD1 (7 bases). V was pared by 0 bases and J by 6 bases, with 13 bases between. Per the germline V gene, CDR1 is NSHNY and CDR2 is SYGAGN. The CDR3 totals 14 residues. The CDR3 sequence is CASSDARGRGEQYF. The sequenced part of the CDR3 DNA is TGTGCCAGCAGTGATGCAAGGGGGCGCGGTGAACAGTAC.